This is a list of T cell receptor beta chains from one sample in a study of blood T cell repertoires in COVID-19. Measured with immunoSEQ multiplex PCR; TCRdb has only the in-frame clones, and not every one. The data contain 250,000 to 400,000 clones, 85% to 90% of them singletons. Source material: peripheral blood. Receptors were obtained from a woman younger than 45 with COVID-19, enrolled during active disease. Both conserved end residues are part of each CDR3. A D gene is named only where the DNA matches it firmly. Clone size is given for some rows only: seen once, a few or many times, or a class if the clone is expanded.

d_gene	len	v_gene	abundance	j_gene	CDR3aa	CDR3nt
NA	14	TRBV5-1	NA	TRBJ1-2	CASSWEGSDYGYTF	TGCGCCAGCAGCTGGGAGGGGAGCGACTATGGCTACACCTTC
NA	15	TRBV3-1/TRBV3-2	NA	TRBJ1-4	CASSQGTATNEKLFF	TGTGCCAGCAGCCAAGGGACAGCAACTAATGAAAAACTGTTTTTT
TRBD1	14	TRBV27	NA	TRBJ1-4	CASAQGRTNEKLFF	TGTGCCAGCGCACAGGGGAGAACTAATGAAAAACTGTTTTTT
TRBD1	17	TRBV24-1	NA	TRBJ1-2	CATSDPGTGESRYGYTF	TGTGCCACCAGTGATCCCGGGACAGGGGAATCGCGATATGGCTACACCTTC
TRBD2	20	TRBV4-1	NA	TRBJ2-1	CASSQDRLAGGRTRYNEQFF	TGCGCCAGCAGCCAAGATCGGCTAGCGGGAGGGCGGACGCGCTACAATGAGCAGTTCTTC
NA	12	TRBV29-1	few	TRBJ2-3	CSVSQGPDTQYF	TGCAGCGTGTCACAGGGCCCAGATACGCAGTATTTT
TRBD1	15	TRBV6-6	NA	TRBJ1-5	CASRSLDRGDQPQHF	TGTGCCAGCAGATCGCTCGACAGGGGGGATCAGCCCCAGCATTTT
NA	15	TRBV27	NA	TRBJ1-6	CASSAWDTNNSPLHF	TGTGCCAGCAGTGCGTGGGACACCAATAATTCACCCCTCCACTTT
NA	15	TRBV10-1	NA	TRBJ2-5	CASSDFSGGPETQYF	TGCGCCAGCAGTGATTTTTCCGGTGGGCCCGAGACCCAGTACTTC
TRBD1	13	TRBV5-1	NA	TRBJ2-7	CASSRGQESEQYF	TGCGCCAGCAGCCGGGGACAGGAGAGCGAGCAGTACTTC
NA	12	TRBV12-3/TRBV12-4	NA	TRBJ1-5	CASSLGREPQHF	TGTGCCAGCAGTTTAGGGAGGGAGCCCCAGCATTTT
TRBD1	15	TRBV19	NA	TRBJ2-5	CASSLLDRDGETQYF	TGTGCCAGTAGCCTCCTGGACAGGGACGGGGAGACCCAGTACTTC
TRBD1	16	TRBV7-9	once	TRBJ2-5	CASSQPDRGRQETQYF	TGTGCCAGCAGCCAACCCGACAGGGGGCGCCAAGAGACCCAGTACTTC
TRBD2	14	TRBV3-1/TRBV3-2	NA	TRBJ2-5	CASSQGAGAETQYF	TGTGCCAGCAGCCAGGGAGCGGGAGCAGAGACCCAGTACTTC
TRBD1	13	TRBV29-1	once	TRBJ1-4	CSVSTGPNEKLFF	TGCAGCGTTTCGACAGGGCCAAATGAAAAACTGTTTTTT
NA	11	TRBV7-9	NA	TRBJ1-4	CASSLGGDPVF	TGTGCCAGCAGCTTAGGGGGAGACCCGGTTTTT
TRBD2	16	TRBV7-9	NA	TRBJ2-2	CASSLAGLAGTGELFF	TGTGCCAGCAGCTTAGCAGGACTAGCGGGAACCGGGGAGCTGTTTTTT
NA	15	TRBV6-5	NA	TRBJ1-2	CASSYSSGSPYGYTF	TGTGCCAGCAGTTACTCCTCGGGGTCCCCCTATGGCTACACCTTC
TRBD2	14	TRBV14	NA	TRBJ2-1	CASSQITSGGEQFF	TGTGCCAGCAGCCAAATAACTAGCGGAGGAGAGCAGTTCTTC
TRBD2	14	TRBV3-1/TRBV3-2	NA	TRBJ2-1	CASSHLAGGVEQFF	TGTGCCAGCAGCCACCTAGCGGGAGGAGTTGAGCAGTTCTTC
TRBD1	15	TRBV19	NA	TRBJ2-5	CASSGDRGRQETQYF	TGTGCCAGTAGTGGGGACAGGGGGCGGCAAGAGACCCAGTACTTC
TRBD1	13	TRBV5-1	NA	TRBJ1-5	CASIRGFGQPQHF	TGCGCCAGCATCAGGGGGTTCGGTCAGCCCCAGCATTTT
TRBD1	15	TRBV30	NA	TRBJ2-1	CAWSVRGTGVIEQFF	TGTGCCTGGAGTGTACGAGGGACAGGGGTTATTGAGCAGTTCTTC
TRBD1	15	TRBV5-1	NA	TRBJ1-2	CASSSSGTVSYGYTF	TGCGCCAGCAGCAGCTCCGGGACAGTTTCCTATGGCTACACCTTC
NA	15	TRBV14	NA	TRBJ2-2	CASSQVSGLAGELFF	TGTGCCAGCAGCCAAGTGTCAGGTCTGGCCGGGGAGCTGTTTTTT
NA	20	TRBV13	NA	TRBJ2-3	CASSSILWLGGVGDTDTQYF	TGTGCCAGCAGCTCAATCCTCTGGCTAGGGGGAGTTGGGGACACAGATACGCAGTATTTT
NA	15	TRBV9	NA	TRBJ1-2	CASSVGVASNYGYTF	TGTGCCAGCAGCGTAGGAGTCGCGTCTAACTATGGCTACACCTTC
TRBD2	16	TRBV11-3	NA	TRBJ2-2	CASSFRLAGGYGELFF	TGTGCCAGCAGCTTCCGACTAGCGGGAGGGTACGGGGAGCTGTTTTTT
NA	16	TRBV4-2	NA	TRBJ1-3	CASSQDLVRAGNTIYF	TGTGCCAGCAGCCAAGATCTAGTCAGGGCTGGAAACACCATATATTTT
NA	14	TRBV10-1	NA	TRBJ2-7	CASSDLRDSYEQYF	TGCGCCAGCAGTGATCTCAGGGATTCCTACGAGCAGTACTTC
NA	13	TRBV19	NA	TRBJ1-1	CASSPQTGGEAFF	TGTGCCAGTAGTCCACAGACAGGTGGGGAAGCTTTCTTT
NA	14	TRBV4-1	once	TRBJ1-2	CASSQDIANYGYTF	TGCGCCAGCAGCCAAGATATAGCTAACTATGGCTACACCTTC
TRBD1	16	TRBV5-4	NA	TRBJ1-2	CASSLPGTGHFYGYTF	TGTGCCAGCAGCTTACCCGGGACAGGGCATTTCTATGGCTACACCTTC
NA	14	TRBV24-1	NA	TRBJ1-5	CATSESYSNQPQHF	TGTGCCACCAGTGAGTCTTATAGCAATCAGCCCCAGCATTTT
NA	16	TRBV18	NA	TRBJ1-3	CASSRGEASSGNTIYF	TGTGCCAGCTCCCGAGGAGAGGCTAGCTCTGGAAACACCATATATTTT
TRBD2	14	TRBV28	NA	TRBJ2-1	CAEATSGAYNEQFF	TGTGCCGAGGCTACTAGCGGGGCTTACAATGAGCAGTTCTTC
NA	13	TRBV10-1	NA	TRBJ1-2	CASSENPQYGYTF	TGCGCCAGCAGTGAAAACCCACAGTATGGCTACACCTTC
NA	15	TRBV6-1	NA	TRBJ1-3	CASSDPLEYGNTIYF	TGTGCCAGCAGTGACCCCCTAGAGTATGGAAACACCATATATTTT
TRBD2	19	TRBV5-4	NA	TRBJ2-7	CASSLGAGLAGASSYEQYF	TGTGCCAGCAGCTTGGGAGCGGGACTAGCGGGAGCCAGTTCCTACGAGCAGTACTTC
NA	13	TRBV7-8	NA	TRBJ2-2	CASSARATGELFF	TGTGCCAGCAGCGCCAGGGCCACCGGGGAGCTGTTTTTT
NA	13	TRBV10-1	NA	TRBJ1-1	CASSEGGGVEAFF	TGCGCCAGCAGTGAGGGGGGAGGGGTTGAAGCTTTCTTT
NA	12	TRBV3-1/TRBV3-2	once	TRBJ2-3	CASMDGIRTQYF	TGTGCCAGCATGGACGGGATAAGGACGCAGTATTTT
TRBD2	15	TRBV2	NA	TRBJ2-3	CASRSGLVVTDTQYF	TGTGCCAGCAGGTCGGGACTAGTGGTCACAGATACGCAGTATTTT
NA	15	TRBV6-6	NA	TRBJ1-4	CASSYAGDTNEKLFF	TGTGCCAGCAGTTACGCAGGGGATACTAATGAAAAACTGTTTTTT
NA	13	TRBV7-2	NA	TRBJ1-2	CASSSTVRGGYTF	TGTGCCAGCAGCTCAACCGTAAGAGGCGGCTACACCTTC
TRBD1	14	TRBV29-1	once	TRBJ1-1	CSVERGQGDTEAFF	TGCAGCGTTGAAAGGGGACAGGGGGATACTGAAGCTTTCTTT